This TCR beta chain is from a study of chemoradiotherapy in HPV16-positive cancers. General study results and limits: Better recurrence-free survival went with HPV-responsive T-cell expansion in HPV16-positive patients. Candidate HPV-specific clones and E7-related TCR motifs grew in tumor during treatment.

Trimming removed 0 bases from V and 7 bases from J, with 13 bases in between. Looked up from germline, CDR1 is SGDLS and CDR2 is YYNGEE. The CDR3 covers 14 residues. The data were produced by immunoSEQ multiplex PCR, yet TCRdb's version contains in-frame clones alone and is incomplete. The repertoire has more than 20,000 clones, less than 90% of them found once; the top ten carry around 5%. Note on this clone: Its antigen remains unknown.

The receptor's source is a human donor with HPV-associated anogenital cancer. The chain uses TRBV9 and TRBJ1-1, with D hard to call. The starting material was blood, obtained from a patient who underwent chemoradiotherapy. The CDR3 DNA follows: TGTGCCAGCAGCGTAGCCCCAGGTCAGGTTGAAGCTTTCTTT. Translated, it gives CASSVAPGQVEAFF.